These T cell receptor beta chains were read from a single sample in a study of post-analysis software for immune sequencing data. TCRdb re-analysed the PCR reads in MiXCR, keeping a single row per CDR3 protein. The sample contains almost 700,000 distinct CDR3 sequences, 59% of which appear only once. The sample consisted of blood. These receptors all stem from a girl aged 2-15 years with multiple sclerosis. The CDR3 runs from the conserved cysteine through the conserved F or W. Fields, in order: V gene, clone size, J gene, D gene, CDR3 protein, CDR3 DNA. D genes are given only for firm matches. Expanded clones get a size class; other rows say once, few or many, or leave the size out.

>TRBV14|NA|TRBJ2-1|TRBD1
CASSQLPGQGDNEQFF
TGTGCCAGCAGCCAACTACCGGGACAGGGTGATAATGAGCAGTTCTTC
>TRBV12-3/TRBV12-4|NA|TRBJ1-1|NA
CASSNRDNDTEAFF
TGTGCCAGCAGCAACCGGGACAACGACACTGAAGCTTTCTTT
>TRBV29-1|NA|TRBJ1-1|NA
CSVGACRSEDTEAFF
TGCAGCGTTGGGGCTTGCAGGTCGGAAGACACTGAAGCTTTCTTT
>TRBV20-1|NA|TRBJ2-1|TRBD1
CSQAGTEIKQFF
TGCAGTCAAGCCGGGACAGAGATCAAGCAGTTCTTC
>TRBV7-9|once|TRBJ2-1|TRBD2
CASSGRSGLAGAENEQFF
TGTGCCAGCAGCGGCAGATCGGGACTAGCGGGGGCAGAAAATGAGCAGTTCTTC
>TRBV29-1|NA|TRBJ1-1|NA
CSVGGKELDTEAFF
TGCAGCGTTGGCGGGAAGGAACTGGACACTGAAGCTTTCTTT
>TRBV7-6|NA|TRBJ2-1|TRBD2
CASSLDPGSGDYNEQFF
TGTGCCAGCAGCTTAGATCCCGGCAGCGGGGACTACAATGAGCAGTTCTTC
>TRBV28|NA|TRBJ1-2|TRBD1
CASSPPGQGGGYTF
TGTGCCAGCAGCCCCCCGGGACAGGGTGGCGGCTACACCTTC
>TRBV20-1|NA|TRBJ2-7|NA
CSVRPRVAYEQYF
TGCAGCGTCAGGCCCAGGGTCGCCTACGAGCAGTACTTC
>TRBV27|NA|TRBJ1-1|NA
CASSFMVPPTLNTEAFF
TGTGCCAGCAGTTTTATGGTGCCCCCGACCTTGAACACTGAAGCTTTCTTT
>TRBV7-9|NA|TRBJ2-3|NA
CASRQEGDTQYF
TGTGCCAGCAGGCAGGAGGGAGATACGCAGTATTTT
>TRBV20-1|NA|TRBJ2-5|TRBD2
CSARDGRVQETQYF
TGCAGTGCTAGAGACGGGAGGGTCCAAGAGACCCAGTACTTC
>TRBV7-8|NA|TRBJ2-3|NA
CASGPGDRTDTQYF
TGTGCCAGCGGCCCGGGTGACAGGACAGATACGCAGTATTTT
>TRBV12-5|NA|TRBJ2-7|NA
CASGRAFNREFPYEQYF
TGTGCTAGTGGCCGCGCTTTTAACAGGGAATTTCCCTACGAGCAGTACTTC
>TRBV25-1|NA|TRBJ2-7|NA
CASSDRVKRYEQYF
TGTGCCAGCAGTGACAGGGTGAAGAGATACGAGCAGTACTTC
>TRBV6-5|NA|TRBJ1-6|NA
CASNINNSPLHF
TGTGCCAGCAACATTAATAATTCACCCCTCCACTTT
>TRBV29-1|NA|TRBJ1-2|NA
CSVAEGGGYTF
TGCAGCGTTGCCGAGGGTGGAGGCTACACCTTC
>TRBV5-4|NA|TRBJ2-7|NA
CASSWDRAGDEQYF
TGTGCCAGCAGCTGGGACCGGGCGGGTGACGAGCAGTACTTC
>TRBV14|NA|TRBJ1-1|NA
CASSHYTGTVNTEAFF
TGTGCCAGCAGCCATTATACCGGGACGGTGAACACTGAAGCTTTCTTT
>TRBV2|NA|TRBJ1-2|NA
CASSVGQSNYGYTF
TGTGCCAGCAGCGTAGGACAGTCTAACTATGGCTACACCTTC
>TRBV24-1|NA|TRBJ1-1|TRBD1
CATSDMTGGTFF
TGTGCCACCAGTGATATGACAGGGGGAACTTTCTTT
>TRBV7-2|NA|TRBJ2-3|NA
CASSLAGASNTDTQYF
TGTGCCAGCAGCTTAGCGGGGGCCTCAAACACAGATACGCAGTATTTT
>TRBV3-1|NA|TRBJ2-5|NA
CASSQDTLVETQYF
TGTGCCAGCAGCCAAGACACGTTGGTGGAGACCCAGTACTTC
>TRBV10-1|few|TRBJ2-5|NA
CASSERGAGETQYF
TGCGCCAGCAGTGAGAGAGGGGCCGGAGAGACCCAGTACTTC
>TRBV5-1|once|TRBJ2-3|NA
CASTRDGDTDTQYF
TGCGCCAGCACGCGGGACGGTGACACAGATACGCAGTATTTT
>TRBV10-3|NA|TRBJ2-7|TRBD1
CAISDTTGTGATYEQYF
TGTGCCATCAGTGATACCACCGGGACAGGGGCAACCTACGAGCAGTACTTC
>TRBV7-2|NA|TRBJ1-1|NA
CASSLPAGTRGTEAFF
TGTGCCAGCAGCCTCCCAGCGGGGACAAGAGGGACTGAAGCTTTCTTT
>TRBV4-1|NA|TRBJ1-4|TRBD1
CASSLAGQGRATNEKLFF
TGCGCCAGCAGCCTTGCGGGACAGGGGAGGGCAACTAATGAAAAACTGTTTTTT